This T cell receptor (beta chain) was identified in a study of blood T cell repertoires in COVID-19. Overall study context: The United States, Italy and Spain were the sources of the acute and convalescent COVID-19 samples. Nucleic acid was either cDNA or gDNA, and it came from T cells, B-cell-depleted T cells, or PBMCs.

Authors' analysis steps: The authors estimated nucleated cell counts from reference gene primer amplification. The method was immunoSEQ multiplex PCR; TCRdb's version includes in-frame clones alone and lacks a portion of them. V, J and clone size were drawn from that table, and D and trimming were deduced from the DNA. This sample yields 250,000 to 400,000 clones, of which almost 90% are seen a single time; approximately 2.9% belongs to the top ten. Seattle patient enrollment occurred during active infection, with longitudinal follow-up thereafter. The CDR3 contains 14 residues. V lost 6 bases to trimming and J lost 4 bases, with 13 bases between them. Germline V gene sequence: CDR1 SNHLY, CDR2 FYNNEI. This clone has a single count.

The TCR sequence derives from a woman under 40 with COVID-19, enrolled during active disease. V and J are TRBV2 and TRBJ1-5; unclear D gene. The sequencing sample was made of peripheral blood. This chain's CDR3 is CASRPSFANQPQHF. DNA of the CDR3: TGTGCCAGCAGACCGAGTTTTGCAAATCAGCCCCAGCATTTT. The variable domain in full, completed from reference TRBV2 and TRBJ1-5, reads EPEVTQTPSHQVTQMGQEVILRCVPISNHLYFYWYRQILGQKVEFLVSFYNNEISEKSEIFDDQFSVERPDGSNFTLKIRSTKLEDSAMYFCASRPSFANQPQHFGDGTRLSIL.